This T cell receptor beta chain stems from a study of CD8 T cells in Susac syndrome (dated by TCRdb to 2018 to 2020). Background on the whole study: Of the Susac syndrome patients who were sequenced, five or six had clinically active disease and roughly eight were in clinical remission. Repertoire sequencing was used to test whether CD8+ T cell activation and differentiation in Susac syndrome was antigen driven. At the time of blood withdrawal, Susac syndrome patients were either therapy-naive, taking corticosteroids (with some also receiving IVIg), or on IVIg alone. The clonality of the CD8+ T cell repertoire was compared across 11 to 12 healthy donors, roughly 14 Susac syndrome patients and under 19 multiple sclerosis patients.

V is shortened by 5 bases, J by 7 bases, and the region joining them spans 18 bases. CDR1 MNHNY and CDR2 SVGAGI were looked up in the germline V gene (reference sequence). The CDR3 holds 14 amino acids from the cysteine to the phenylalanine. Here the CDR3 DNA is all that survives: 42 bases in frame from base 1. RNA was extracted using the RNeasy kit, and about 0.5 to 1 microgram was reverse transcribed with random hexamers. The immunoSEQ multiplex PCR assay, which covers 54 Vbeta and 13 Jbeta segments, was used to amplify TCR beta CDR3 regions. To correct PCR amplification bias, a synthetic template baseline was used for both primer optimization and computational correction. Per the source publication's procedure: Only productive sequences were kept, with reads annotated to V, D and J genes according to IMGT and analyzed in immunoSEQ Analyzer. Clonality was calculated as one minus the Shannon entropy normalized by log2 of the number of productive unique sequences. For each patient and control, public and private clones were evaluated among the 100 most prevalent clones. A clone was defined as Susac-specific if it was absent from the healthy and MS cohorts, from over 1,000 published viral clones and from other ImmuneACCESS disease sequences. The raw public reads went through TCRdb reprocessing: fastp at Q25, MiXCR clone calling, in-frame beta chains kept. Records with the same CDR3 protein are collapsed into one entry carrying the most frequent genes and DNA. TCRdb assigned the V and J calls; the authors' analysis was not used. This sample holds 95,000 to 150,000 distinct CDR3 sequences; about 94% were observed only once. The ten biggest clones cover less than 0.3% of the sample.

The study at large found these results: Clonal expansion was seen in Susac syndrome CD8+ repertoires, peaking in CD8+ TEMRA cells and being greater in clinically active patients than in remitting ones. Looking at Susac-specific public clones, the researchers identified approximately 15 in the total CD8+ repertoire and five in the CD8+ TEMRA repertoire. The study acknowledged that relatively few individuals were included in the TCR sequencing and HLA analysis.

Peripheral blood CD8+ and CD4+ T cells from healthy donors, Susac syndrome patients and multiple sclerosis patients were profiled by high-throughput TCR beta sequencing. The Susac syndrome patients fulfilled recently defined diagnostic criteria for definite or probable disease. Bulk CD8+ and CD4+ T cells were purified magnetically by negative isolation, whereas CD8+ TEMRA cells were enriched by FACS. Blood was collected in EDTA tubes and processed within 24 hours, with PBMCs isolated through density gradient centrifugation. PBMCs destined for TCR sequencing were cryopreserved in liquid nitrogen and later thawed in a 37 °C water bath. The sorted or isolated CD4+, CD8+ and CD8+ TEMRA cells reached a purity of at least 90%. With respect to this clonotype: This clone's antigen is unknown. No much larger clone exists at a distance of one base, and base qualities are not known.

The sequence is built from TRBV6-6 and TRBJ2-7; TRBD2 is a weak D gene call, 6 bases matching. The source is a human donor with Susac syndrome. Sequencing was performed on CD8+ T cells from PBMCs. CDR3 protein: CASSPGASPAEQYF. The nucleotide sequence is given as TGTGCCAGCAGTCCGGGAGCTTCCCCGGCAGAGCAGTACTTC.